The rows below give T cell receptor beta chains drawn from one sample of a study of Graves' ophthalmopathy and Graves' hyperthyroidism. TCRdb processed the multiplex PCR reads anew with MiXCR; each CDR3 protein has one entry. Seen here are around 1.1 million distinct CDR3 sequences, 35% to 40% observed once, and the top ten hold around 10%. What was sequenced was peripheral blood or thyroid tissue (not recorded which). The receptors here all came from an adult man with Graves' hyperthyroidism. CDR3s include the opening cysteine and the closing phenylalanine or tryptophan. D genes are given only for firm matches. Clone size is given for some rows only: seen once, a few or many times, or a class if the clone is expanded.

v_call	clone_size	j_call	d_call	cdr3_aa	cdr3_nt
TRBV7-9	many	TRBJ1-4	NA	CASSSPTGSTNEKLFF	TGTGCCAGCAGCTCACCAACAGGGTCAACTAATGAAAAACTGTTTTTT
TRBV7-9	many	TRBJ1-5	NA	CASSTGPQPQHF	TGTGCCAGCAGCACTGGACCGCAGCCCCAGCATTTT
TRBV20-1	NA	TRBJ2-7	TRBD2	CSATGTSGTYERYF	TGCAGTGCGACCGGGACTAGCGGAACCTACGAGCGGTACTTC
TRBV7-9	many	TRBJ1-1	NA	CASSLDNTEAFF	TGTGCCAGCAGCTTAGACAACACTGAAGCTTTCTTT
TRBV19	NA	TRBJ1-1	NA	CASSILGFGRAFF	TGTGCCAGTAGTATCCTTGGATTCGGGAGAGCTTTCTTT
TRBV4-1	NA	TRBJ1-2	NA	CASSPSESRLNYGYTF	TGCGCCAGCAGCCCGAGCGAGAGTAGACTTAACTATGGCTACACCTTC
TRBV5-1	NA	TRBJ2-7	NA	CASSLEAGSGYEQYF	TGCGCCAGCAGCTTGGAGGCGGGCTCCGGCTACGAGCAGTACTTC
TRBV30	NA	TRBJ2-2	NA	CAWSPDFTGELFF	TGTGCCTGGAGCCCCGACTTCACCGGGGAGCTGTTTTTT
TRBV12-3/TRBV12-4	many	TRBJ2-5	TRBD1	CASSYTSQGAGETQYF	TGTGCCAGCAGCTACACCTCACAGGGGGCTGGGGAGACCCAGTACTTC
TRBV7-3	few	TRBJ2-3	TRBD2	CASSLMAGGPLDTQYF	TGTGCCAGCAGCTTAATGGCGGGAGGGCCTTTAGATACGCAGTATTTT
TRBV9	NA	TRBJ1-6	TRBD1	CASSARDRESNSPLHF	TGTGCCAGCAGCGCACGGGACAGGGAATCCAATTCACCCCTCCACTTT
TRBV7-7	many	TRBJ2-2	TRBD1	CASSRGTDSGELFF	TGTGCCAGCAGCCGAGGGACAGACTCCGGGGAGCTGTTTTTT
TRBV18	few	TRBJ1-4	NA	CASSRNPATNEKLFF	TGTGCCAGCTCACGAAACCCCGCAACTAATGAAAAACTGTTTTTT
TRBV15	NA	TRBJ1-5	NA	CATGPAQGTNQPQHF	TGTGCCACGGGTCCTGCACAGGGTACCAATCAGCCCCAGCATTTT
TRBV5-4	NA	TRBJ2-6	TRBD2	CASSLTSGSSGANVLTF	TGTGCCAGCAGCTTAACTAGCGGGAGCTCTGGGGCCAACGTCCTGACTTTC
TRBV18	few	TRBJ2-7	NA	CASSPSNTEQYF	TGTGCCAGCTCACCATCCAACACCGAGCAGTACTTC
TRBV7-3	NA	TRBJ1-1	NA	CASSLGSRAEAFF	TGTGCCAGCAGCTTAGGGTCCAGGGCTGAAGCTTTCTTT
TRBV7-2	few	TRBJ1-5	NA	CASSLEGWAQPQHF	TGTGCCAGCAGCTTAGAGGGTTGGGCTCAGCCCCAGCATTTT
TRBV20-1	many	TRBJ2-5	TRBD2	CSARLAGRETQYF	TGCAGTGCGAGACTAGCGGGGAGGGAGACCCAGTACTTC
TRBV29-1	many	TRBJ1-1	NA	CSVTGANTEAFF	TGCAGCGTTACCGGGGCGAACACTGAAGCTTTCTTT
TRBV9	many	TRBJ2-7	NA	CASSVDLSYEQYF	TGTGCCAGCAGCGTAGACCTCTCCTACGAGCAGTACTTC
TRBV25-1	few	TRBJ1-2	TRBD1	CARDLGDRPLAGYGYTF	TGTGCTAGAGATTTGGGGGACAGGCCGCTTGCGGGCTATGGCTACACCTTC
TRBV9	NA	TRBJ2-3	NA	CASSSDLEEDTQYF	TGTGCCAGCAGCTCAGACCTGGAGGAAGATACGCAGTATTTT
TRBV10-2	NA	TRBJ2-7	NA	CASSARGYAGRNSYEQYF	TGCGCCAGCAGTGCTAGGGGATACGCGGGACGGAACTCCTACGAGCAGTACTTC
TRBV4-1	NA	TRBJ1-6	NA	CASSQAGGGYASYNSPLHF	TGCGCCAGCAGCCAAGCAGGAGGGGGTTACGCCTCCTATAATTCACCCCTCCACTTT
TRBV7-9	many	TRBJ2-7	TRBD1	CASGTGSVEQYF	TGTGCCAGCGGGACAGGGTCGGTCGAGCAGTACTTC
TRBV20-1	few	TRBJ2-7	NA	CSARDVGGSSYEQYF	TGCAGTGCTAGAGATGTCGGGGGTAGCTCCTACGAGCAGTACTTC
TRBV24-1	NA	TRBJ2-7	TRBD1	CATSGLRQGWYEQYF	TGTGCCACCAGTGGCCTAAGACAGGGATGGTACGAGCAGTACTTC
TRBV29-1	NA	TRBJ1-2	TRBD1	CSVDRGTGGPHYGYTF	TGCAGCGTTGATCGCGGGACAGGGGGTCCTCACTATGGCTACACCTTC
TRBV12-3/TRBV12-4	NA	TRBJ2-7	TRBD2	CASSLSGRTGEQYF	TGTGCCAGCAGTTTGAGCGGGAGGACCGGGGAGCAGTACTTC
TRBV6-5	few	TRBJ1-1	NA	CASTKTGVNTEAFF	TGTGCCAGCACCAAGACAGGCGTCAACACTGAAGCTTTCTTT
TRBV18	few	TRBJ2-5	NA	CASSPRGRNQETQYF	TGTGCCAGCTCACCACGGGGGCGGAACCAAGAGACCCAGTACTTC
TRBV20-1	NA	TRBJ1-1	TRBD1	CSALPGQGTTEAFF	TGCAGTGCTCTGCCCGGACAGGGGACCACTGAAGCTTTCTTT
TRBV12-3/TRBV12-4	NA	TRBJ2-7	TRBD1	CASSPPWDRGFYF	TGTGCCAGCTCACCACCGTGGGACAGGGGTTTTTACTTC
TRBV7-2	many	TRBJ1-6	NA	CASSTRTPRYSPLHF	TGTGCCAGCAGCACCCGGACCCCTAGGTACTCACCCCTCCACTTT
TRBV29-1	many	TRBJ1-2	NA	CSVGAHVF	TGCAGCGTTGGGGCCCATGTCTTC
TRBV10-3	many	TRBJ2-7	TRBD2	CAAGTSGSYEQYF	TGTGCCGCCGGGACTAGCGGAAGCTACGAGCAGTACTTC
TRBV6-5	NA	TRBJ2-7	NA	CASSYSGVHEQYF	TGTGCCAGCAGTTACTCAGGGGTCCACGAGCAGTACTTC
TRBV7-3	NA	TRBJ1-1	NA	CASRPDRIEAFF	TGTGCCAGCAGACCAGACAGGATTGAAGCTTTCTTT
TRBV19	many	TRBJ1-3	NA	CASSVLSTVSGNTIYF	TGTGCCAGTAGCGTCCTCTCGACCGTCTCTGGAAACACCATATATTTT
TRBV15	NA	TRBJ2-6	NA	CATASGANVLTF	TGTGCCACCGCAAGCGGGGCCAACGTCCTGACTTTC
TRBV29-1	few	TRBJ1-2	TRBD1	CSAVTGNNYGYTF	TGCAGCGCAGTGACAGGGAATAACTATGGCTACACCTTC
TRBV9	NA	TRBJ1-3	TRBD1	CASSAPGTGGSGSTIYF	TGTGCCAGCAGCGCCCCCGGGACAGGGGGCTCTGGAAGCACCATATATTTT